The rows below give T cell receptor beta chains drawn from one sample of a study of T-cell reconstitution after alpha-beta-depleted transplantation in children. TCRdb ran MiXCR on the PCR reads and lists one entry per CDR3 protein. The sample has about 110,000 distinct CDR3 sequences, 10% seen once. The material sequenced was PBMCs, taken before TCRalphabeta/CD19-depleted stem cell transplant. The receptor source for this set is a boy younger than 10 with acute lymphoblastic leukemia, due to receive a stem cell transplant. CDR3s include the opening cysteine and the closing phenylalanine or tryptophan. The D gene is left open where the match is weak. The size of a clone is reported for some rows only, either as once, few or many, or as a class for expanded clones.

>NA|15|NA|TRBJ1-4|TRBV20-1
TGCAGTGCTAGAGTTTGGGGGAAAACTAATGAAAAACTGTTTTTT
CSARVWGKTNEKLFF
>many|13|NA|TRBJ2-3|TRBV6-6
TGTGCCAGCAACGAGCGCCGCCCAGATACGCAGTATTTT
CASNERRPDTQYF
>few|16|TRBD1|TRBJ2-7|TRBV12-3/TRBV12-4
TGTGCCAGCAACTCTTACGGACAGGGGAGCGGCGGAGAGCAGTACTTC
CASNSYGQGSGGEQYF
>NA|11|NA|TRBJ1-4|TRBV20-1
TGCAGTGTAGGTCCCGGGGAGAAACTGTTTTTT
CSVGPGEKLFF
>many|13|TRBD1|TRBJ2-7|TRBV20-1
TGCAGTGCTAGGGGGGACAGGGACTACGAGCAGTACTTC
CSARGDRDYEQYF
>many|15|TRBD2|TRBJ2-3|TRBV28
TGTGCCAGCAGTTCCCTCGGGGGGGGCACAGATACGCAGTATTTT
CASSSLGGGTDTQYF
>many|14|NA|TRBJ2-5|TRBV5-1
TGCGCCAGCAGCTTAGGCGGAGGAGGGGAGACCCAGTACTTC
CASSLGGGGETQYF
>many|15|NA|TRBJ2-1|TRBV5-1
TGCGCCAGCAGCTTGGGCAGTCTGACCTACAATGAGCAGTTCTTC
CASSLGSLTYNEQFF
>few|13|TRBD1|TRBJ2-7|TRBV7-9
TGTGCCAGCAGTCGGGACAGGGAGTACGAGCAGTACTTC
CASSRDREYEQYF
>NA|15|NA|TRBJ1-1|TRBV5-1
TGCGCCAGCAGCTTGGAGGGCGGAGGAAGGACTGAAGCTTTCTTT
CASSLEGGGRTEAFF
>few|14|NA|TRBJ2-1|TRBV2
TGTGCCAGCAGAGGGGACAACCCCTACAATGAGCAGTTCTTC
CASRGDNPYNEQFF
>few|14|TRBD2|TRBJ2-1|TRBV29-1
TGCAGCGTTGGACTAGCGGGGAAATACAATGAGCAGTTCTTC
CSVGLAGKYNEQFF
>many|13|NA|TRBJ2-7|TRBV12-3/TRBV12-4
TGTGCCAGCAGTCCCGGGACCTCGGGGGAGCAGTACTTC
CASSPGTSGEQYF
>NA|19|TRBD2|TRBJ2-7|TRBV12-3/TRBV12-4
TGTACCAGCAGTTTCCTGACTCGGACTAGCGGGCTCAGCTCCTACGAGCAGTACTTC
CTSSFLTRTSGLSSYEQYF
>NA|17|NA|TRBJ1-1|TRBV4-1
TGCGCCAGCAGCCAAGTAAGGGGATTGGACAGTAACACTGAAGCTTTCTTT
CASSQVRGLDSNTEAFF
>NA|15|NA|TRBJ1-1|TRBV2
TGTGCCAGCAGTGCTGCCGCGACAGGGAACACTGAAGCTTTCTTT
CASSAAATGNTEAFF
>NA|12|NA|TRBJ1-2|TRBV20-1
TGCAGTGCCTTCACAGGAAACTATGGCTACACCTTC
CSAFTGNYGYTF
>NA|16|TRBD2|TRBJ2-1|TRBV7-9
TGTGCCAGCAGCTTCCTTAGCGGGAGACCCTACAATGAGCAGTTCTTC
CASSFLSGRPYNEQFF
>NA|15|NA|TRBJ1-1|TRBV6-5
TGTGCCAGCAGTTACTCGAAGGCAGATTCGGGGAAAGCTTTCTTT
CASSYSKADSGKAFF
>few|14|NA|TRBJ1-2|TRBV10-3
TGTGCCATCAGTGAGTGGGGGGGCAGCGATGGCTACACCTTC
CAISEWGGSDGYTF
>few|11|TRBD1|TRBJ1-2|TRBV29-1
TGCAGCGGAAGGACAGGGTTGGGCTACACCTTC
CSGRTGLGYTF
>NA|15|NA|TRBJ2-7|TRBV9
TGTGCCAGCTCCCTTGCCGGCGGGAATGCCTACGAGCAGTACTTC
CASSLAGGNAYEQYF
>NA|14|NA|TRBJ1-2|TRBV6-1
TGTGCCTTGATCGCGGTCGGAGCTAACTATGGCTACACCTTC
CALIAVGANYGYTF
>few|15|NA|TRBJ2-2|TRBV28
TGTGCCAGCAGTTTATACGGGAGAGACACCGGGGAGCTGTTTTTT
CASSLYGRDTGELFF
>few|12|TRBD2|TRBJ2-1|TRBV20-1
TGCAGGGTCCAAACGGGAGGGAATGAGCAGTTCTTC
CRVQTGGNEQFF
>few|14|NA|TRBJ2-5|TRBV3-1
TGTGCCAGCAGCCGGGCAGGGGGGGGAGAGACCCAGTACTTC
CASSRAGGGETQYF
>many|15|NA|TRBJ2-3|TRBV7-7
TGTGCTAGCAGTCTGGAGGGGGGATCCACAGATACGCAGTATTTT
CASSLEGGSTDTQYF
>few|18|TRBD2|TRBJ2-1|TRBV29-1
TGCAGCGTTGCCCGTTACTCTAGACTAGCGACATTGAACAATGAGCAGTTCTTC
CSVARYSRLATLNNEQFF
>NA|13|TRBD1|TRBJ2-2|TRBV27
TGTGCCAGCAAAAGGGGGCGAACCGGGGAGCTGTTTTTT
CASKRGRTGELFF
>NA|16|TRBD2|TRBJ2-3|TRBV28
TGTGCCAGCAGTATCCCGGGACTAGGTGGTCCAGATACGCAGTATTTT
CASSIPGLGGPDTQYF
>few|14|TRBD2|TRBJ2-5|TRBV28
TGTGCCAGCAGATTAGCGGGAGGGCCTCAGACCCAGTACTTC
CASRLAGGPQTQYF
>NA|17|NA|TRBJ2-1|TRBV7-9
TGTGCCAGCAGCGCAAAGGTAGGACAGTTATCCTACAATGAGCAGTTCTTC
CASSAKVGQLSYNEQFF
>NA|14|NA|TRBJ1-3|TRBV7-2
TGTGCCAGCAGCTTAGATAGCTCTGGAAACACCATATATTTT
CASSLDSSGNTIYF
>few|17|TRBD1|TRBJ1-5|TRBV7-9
TGTGCCAGCAGCTCCTGGTCCGGACAGGGGGTTCCTCAGCCCCAGCATTTT
CASSSWSGQGVPQPQHF
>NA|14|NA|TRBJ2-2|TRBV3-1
TGTGCCAGCAGCGGACAGCCCAGTAGGGGGGAGCTGTTTTTT
CASSGQPSRGELFF
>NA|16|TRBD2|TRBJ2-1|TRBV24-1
TGTGCCACCAGTGACCCCCTAGCGGGAGACTACAATGAGCAGTTCTTC
CATSDPLAGDYNEQFF
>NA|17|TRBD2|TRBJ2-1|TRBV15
TGTGCCACCAGCGGTGGACATCTAGCGGGGGGACGGGGTGAGCAGTTCTTC
CATSGGHLAGGRGEQFF
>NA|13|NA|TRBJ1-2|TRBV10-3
TGTGCCATCAGTAAGGACAGCCCAACGGGCTACACCTTC
CAISKDSPTGYTF
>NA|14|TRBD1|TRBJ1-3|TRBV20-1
TGCAGTGCTGGGGACAGGGGGACTGGAAACACCATATATTTT
CSAGDRGTGNTIYF
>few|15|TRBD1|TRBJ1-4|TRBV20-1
TGCAGTGCTGATGACAGGGGGTCTGCTAATGAAAAACTGTTTTTT
CSADDRGSANEKLFF
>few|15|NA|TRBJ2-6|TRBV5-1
TGCGCCAGCAGCTTACAGCCGTCTGGGGCCAACGTCCTGACTTTC
CASSLQPSGANVLTF
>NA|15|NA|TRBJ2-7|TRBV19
TGTGCCAGTAGTATGGAGGGACAGTGGAGTGACGAGCAGTACTTC
CASSMEGQWSDEQYF
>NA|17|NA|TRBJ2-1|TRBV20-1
TGCAGTGCTAGAAACCTCCGGGGGAGGAGCTCCTACAATGAGCAGTTCTTC
CSARNLRGRSSYNEQFF
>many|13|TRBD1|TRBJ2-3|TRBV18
TGTGCCAGCCTCCGGGACAGACAAAAAACGCAGTATTTT
CASLRDRQKTQYF
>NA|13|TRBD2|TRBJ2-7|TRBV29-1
TGCAGCGTTGAGGTAGCGGGAGGCGGTGAGCAGTACTTC
CSVEVAGGGEQYF
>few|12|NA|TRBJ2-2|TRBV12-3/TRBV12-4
TGTGCCAGCAGTGGCCGTCCCGGGGAGCTGTTTTTT
CASSGRPGELFF
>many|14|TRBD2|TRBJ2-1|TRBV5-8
TGTGCCAGCAGCTTTGAGACTAGCTCCAATGAGCAGTTCTTC
CASSFETSSNEQFF
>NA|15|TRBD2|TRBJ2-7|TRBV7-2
TGTGCCAGCAGCTTACAAGCGGGGCTGTCCTACGAGCAGTACTTC
CASSLQAGLSYEQYF